These 6 T cell receptor beta chains originate from one sample sequenced in a study of Ad26.COV2.S vaccination and SARS-CoV-2 variants. Clones were sequenced by immunoSEQ multiplex PCR, and TCRdb holds only the in-frame ones, with some missing. The data show about 350,000 clones, with around 90% seen just once and 3% to 5% held by the top ten. The input for sequencing was peripheral blood, taken after recovery from COVID-19. The receptor source for this set is a human donor who had recovered from COVID-19.

The genes are TRBV5-1 and TRBJ2-5; D unclear. V lost 4 bases and J 0 bases, leaving 10 bases between the germline ends. This CDR3 is 14 amino acids long. Germline V lookup: CDR1 SGHRS, CDR2 YFSETQ. The CDR3 nucleotides read TGCGCCAGCAGCGCCGGTTCGTACCAAGAGACCCAGTACTTC. It encodes CASSAGSYQETQYF.

This clone was observed once. The gene calls are TRBV18 and TRBJ1-4; D is possibly TRBD1 (6 bases). The CDR3 contains 16 residues. The germline V and J ends were trimmed by 2 bases and 8 bases, with 18 bases remaining between them. Germline V gene lookup returns CDR1 KGHSH and CDR2 LQKENI. In DNA form, the CDR3 reads TGTGCCAGCTCACCAAGACCGAGCACAGGGAGCGAAAAACTGTTTTTT. This codes for CASSPRPSTGSEKLFF.

This clone has just one count. The chain recombines TRBV6-5 with TRBJ1-5, with TRBD1 matching over 8 bases. The V segment lost 6 bases and the J segment 4 bases; nucleotides outside the gene matches: 5. The CDR3 extends over 14 amino acids. CDR1 MNHEY and CDR2 SVGAGI come from the germline V gene. The CDR3 region has the DNA TGTGCCAGCAGGGACGGACAGGGAAATCAGCCCCAGCATTTT. Protein product: CASRDGQGNQPQHF.

The chain joins TRBV7-9 to TRBJ2-3; possibly TRBD1 or TRBD2 for D (5 bases each). Between the trimmed V and J ends, which lost 5 bases and 0 bases, there was a span of 12 bases. Germline V gene data show CDR1 as SEHNR and CDR2 as FQNEAQ (reference sequence). The CDR3 totals 15 residues. CDR3 protein: CASSPGTLSTDTQYF. The CDR3 DNA sequence: TGTGCCAGCAGCCCCGGGACCTTGAGCACAGATACGCAGTATTTT.

V and J are TRBV4-1 and TRBJ1-1, with a weak D call TRBD1 (5 bases). The CDR3 runs to 14 residues. Germline CDR1 is MGHRA and CDR2 is YSYEKL. Between the trimmed V and J ends, which lost 2 bases and 11 bases, there was a span of 18 bases. The CDR3 DNA reads TGCGCCAGCAGCCAACCGAGTTTGGGCAGGGAGGCTTTCTTT. It translates to CASSQPSLGREAFF.

The chain links TRBV19 to TRBJ1-2, with TRBD1 as a possible D gene (5 bases). Trimming stripped 7 bases from V and 5 bases from J, with 20 bases between. The CDR3 runs 15 residues. The germline V gene encodes CDR1 LNHDA and CDR2 SQIVND (reference sequence). DNA of the CDR3: TGTGCCAGTAATCCTGCGGGGCAGCGTGGGTATGGCTACACCTTC. Protein product: CASNPAGQRGYGYTF.